This TCR beta chain was identified during a study of T cell responses to AZD1222 COVID-19 vaccine. Across the study: Second doses were pooled across both intervals (about 4 or about 12 weeks). Study outcomes and limitations: Researchers took repertoire samples only after the peak T cell response had come. At study baseline, merely roughly 6 AZD1222 recipients were seropositive. Clonal diversity may have been underestimated in mostly white British donors.

Regarding this clone: Its specificity is unknown.

Germline V gene sequence: CDR1 ENHRY, CDR2 SYGVKD. The CDR3 runs to 15 residues. V gave up 10 bases and J gave up 8 bases; unmatched junction bases: 10. Assay used: immunoSEQ multiplex PCR; TCRdb lists only in-frame clones, some missing. The sample includes 150,000 or so clones, 94% of them seen just once. The receptor comes from an adult in good health. Sequenced here: peripheral blood, sampled on day 0 of AZD1222 vaccination. The chain recombines TRBV10-3 with TRBJ2-1; TRBD2 matches at 14 bases. The CDR3 sequence is CATNPGLAGAYEQFF. CDR3 bases: TGTGCCACTAACCCGGGACTAGCGGGAGCGTATGAGCAGTTCTTC.